This entry lists 24 T cell receptor beta chains sequenced from one sample in a study of beta chain features in type 1 diabetes. As every portion of the isolated RNA was reverse transcribed, the sequencing read expressed TCRB transcripts. Data came from immunoSEQ multiplex PCR; TCRdb stores just in-frame clones and leaves some out. The sample holds 680,000 or so clones; around 15% are singletons and the top ten take approximately 0.099%. The sequencing sample was made of naive CD4+ T cells from blood. All receptors derive from a man between 18 and 29 years old in good health.

This clone was seen only a few times. The chain carries TRBV27 and TRBJ2-4; no reliable D call. This CDR3 region has 16 residues. Germline values: CDR1 MNHEY, CDR2 SMNVEV (reference sequence). Trimming removed 6 bases from V and 9 bases from J, with 24 bases in between. The CDR3 DNA follows: TGTGCCAGCAGAAGACTGGCTAGGGTCGAAATGGGCATTCAGTACTTC. This sequence encodes CASRRLARVEMGIQYF.

Only a few counts were recorded for this clone. CDR3 sequence reads: CASKGTAGGYGYTF. The CDR3 coding sequence is TGTGCCAGCAAAGGGACCGCGGGAGGCTATGGCTACACCTTC. The gene calls are TRBV2 and TRBJ1-2; D is possibly TRBD1 (5 bases). The CDR3 is 14 residues long. Germline V lookup: CDR1 SNHLY, CDR2 FYNNEI. Trimming pared 7 bases from V and 4 bases from J, leaving 16 bases between.

This clone showed up just a few times. Here the CDR3 DNA reads TGTGCCAGCAGTGTAGGGGAGGGCAGGAACTATGGCTACACCTTC. This translates into CASSVGEGRNYGYTF. The chain carries TRBV7-2 and TRBJ1-2, with a weak D call TRBD1 (5 bases). V was shortened by 6 bases and J by 2 bases, with 16 bases between the two germline ends. Germline V gene sequence: CDR1 SGHTA, CDR2 FQGNSA. This CDR3 spans 15 amino acids.

This CDR3 is CASSLRETSVYGYTF. The CDR3 DNA is TGCGCCAGCAGCCTAAGGGAAACGTCGGTCTATGGCTACACCTTC. The chain joins TRBV4-3 to TRBJ1-2; D not resolved. Germline V gives CDR1 LGHNA, CDR2 YSLEER. This CDR3 spans 15 amino acids. The V end was cut by 4 bases, the J end by 4 bases, with 16 bases between.

Only a few counts were recorded for this clone. This chain links TRBV18 with TRBJ2-2; D tentatively fits TRBD1 or TRBD2 (5 bases each). V was trimmed by 6 bases and J by 0 bases, leaving 14 bases between them. The CDR3 covers 16 residues. Per germline, CDR1 KGHSH and CDR2 LQKENI. In DNA form, the CDR3 reads TGTGCCAGCTCCTCTTATGGGACGGCGAACACCGGGGAGCTGTTTTTT. Residues: CASSSYGTANTGELFF.

This clone appeared a few times. The V and J genes are TRBV11-1 and TRBJ2-3, with TRBD2 matching 9 bases. Per the germline V gene, CDR1 is SGHAT and CDR2 is FQDESV (reference sequence). The CDR3 is 15 amino acids. The trim removed 5 bases at V and 0 bases at J, leaving 3 bases unmatched. The DNA of the CDR3 is TGTGCCAGCAGCCGTACTAGCGGGAGCACAGATACGCAGTATTTT. This sequence encodes CASSRTSGSTDTQYF.

This clone came up a few times. The chain has TRBV14 and TRBJ2-5, with 9 positions matching TRBD2. The CDR3 spans 15 residues. CDR1 and CDR2 from the germline V gene are SGHDN and FVKESK. The J segment lost 9 bases and the V segment lost 1 base, leaving 9 bases of the junction unmatched. The CDR3 DNA reads as TGTGCCAGCAGCCAAGGTAGCGGGGGACTCCGGGCCCAGTACTTC. Protein: CASSQGSGGLRAQYF.

The V call is TRBV29-1, the J call TRBJ2-7; D is possibly TRBD1 (6 bases). The CDR3 extends over 12 amino acids. Germline V CDR1 and CDR2: SQVTM, ANQGSEA. V lost 6 bases and J 0 bases, leaving 9 bases between the germline ends. The CDR3 DNA reads TGCAGCGTGCAAGGGGGCTCCTACGAGCAGTACTTC. It encodes CSVQGGSYEQYF.

J is TRBJ2-5 and V is TRBV6-6, with 8 bases identical to TRBD2. The CDR3 runs 15 residues. Per germline, CDR1 MNHNY and CDR2 SVGAGI (reference sequence). V lost 2 bases and J lost 1; bases outside the gene matches: 3. The CDR3, as DNA: TGTGCCAGCAGTTACGGAGGACTAGCCCAAGAGACCCAGTACTTC. Residues: CASSYGGLAQETQYF.

J is TRBJ2-7 and V is TRBV29-1, with D perhaps assigned TRBD1 or TRBD2 (5 bases each). The CDR3 spans 13 residues. CDR1 SQVTM and CDR2 ANQGSEA come from the germline V gene. V lost 4 bases to trimming and J lost 6 bases, with 16 bases between them. The CDR3 bases are TGCAGCGTTGCGAGGGGCCGTGTTGGCGAGCAGTACTTC. This encodes CSVARGRVGEQYF.

This sequence joins TRBV9 and TRBJ2-2; 9 bases fit TRBD2. Trimming at V came to 2 bases and at J to 5 bases, leaving 7 bases not matched to a gene. The CDR3 extends over 16 amino acids. Per the germline V gene, CDR1 is SGDLS and CDR2 is YYNGEE. The CDR3 here is CASSVPSGTGTGELFF. The CDR3 nucleotides are TGTGCCAGCAGCGTTCCTAGCGGGACTGGGACCGGGGAGCTGTTTTTT.

This clone has a handful of counts. The chain recombines TRBV7-9 with TRBJ1-1, with D unclear. The germline V and J ends were trimmed by 3 bases and 4 bases, with 9 bases remaining between them. Per the germline V gene, CDR1 is SEHNR and CDR2 is FQNEAQ (reference sequence). This CDR3 is built from 13 residues. CDR3 sequence reads: CASSFDPSTEAFF. In nucleotides, the CDR3 is TGTGCCAGCAGCTTCGACCCGAGCACTGAAGCTTTCTTT.

The chain combines TRBV6-5 with TRBJ1-6; D is unresolved. Germline V lookup: CDR1 MNHEY, CDR2 SVGAGI. The V gene lost 2 bases and the J gene lost 7 bases, with 3 bases spanning the gap. This CDR3 spans 12 amino acids. The CDR3 bases are TGTGCCAGCAGTTACGGCAATTCACCCCTCCACTTT. Its translation is CASSYGNSPLHF.

This chain links TRBV7-9 with TRBJ2-1, with D tentatively TRBD2 (7 bases). In germline, CDR1 is SEHNR, CDR2 FQNEAQ (reference sequence). This CDR3 is 15 amino acids long. V shed 5 bases and J shed 3 bases, with 14 bases lying between them. The CDR3 protein is CASSRGGGNYNEQFF. DNA for the CDR3: TGTGCCAGCAGCCGCGGGGGCGGGAACTACAATGAGCAGTTCTTC. The variable domain in full, completed from reference TRBV7-9 and TRBJ2-1, reads DTGVSQNPRHKITKRGQNVTFRCDPISEHNRLYWYRQTLGQGPEFLTYFQNEAQLEKSRLLSDRFSAERPKGSFSTLEIQRTEQGDSAMYLCASSRGGGNYNEQFFGPGTRLTVL.

The chain has TRBV29-1 and TRBJ2-3, with 8 bases that match TRBD1. From germline, CDR1 is SQVTM and CDR2 ANQGSEA. V shed 7 bases and J 0 bases; nucleotides not matched to a gene: 6. This CDR3 comprises 14 residues. CDR3 sequence (DNA): TGCAGCGGGCAGGGGGCGTCGAGCACAGATACGCAGTATTTT. Its protein product is CSGQGASSTDTQYF.

J is TRBJ2-5 and V is TRBV11-2; D uncertain. CDR3 length: 13 amino acids. Between the trimmed V and J ends, which lost 1 base and 6 bases, there was a span of 9 bases. Germline V CDR1 and CDR2: SGHAT, FQNNGV. The CDR3 region has the DNA TGTGCCAGCAGCTTAGTATCCGGCCAGACCCAGTACTTC. Amino acid sequence: CASSLVSGQTQYF.

V and J are TRBV27 and TRBJ2-3; 8 bases map to TRBD1. With V trimmed by 5 bases and J by 3 bases, 10 bases remained unmatched. CDR1 is MNHEY, CDR2 SMNVEV, per germline (reference sequence). The CDR3 spans 16 residues. The CDR3 DNA reads TGTGCCAGCAGTCTTACTCGGACAGGGTCTACAGATACGCAGTATTTT. Translating it yields CASSLTRTGSTDTQYF.

V usage is TRBV7-2 and J usage is TRBJ1-2; D call uncertain. The V gene's germline CDR1 is SGHTA and CDR2 FQGNSA. V lost 2 bases to trimming and J lost 8 bases, with 6 bases between them. The CDR3 has 11 amino acids. The CDR3 reads CASSLRVGYTF. The CDR3 DNA follows: TGTGCCAGCAGCTTAAGAGTGGGCTACACCTTC.

This clone was counted many times. Other DNA sequences within the sample encode an identical CDR3. The rearrangement joins TRBV18 to TRBJ2-3; D gene uncertain. V was clipped by 9 bases and J by 1 base, with 5 bases between them. From germline, CDR1 is KGHSH and CDR2 LQKENI. CDR3 size: 11 residues. CDR3 sequence: CASSRTDTQYF. In DNA form, the CDR3 reads TGTGCCAGTTCCCGCACAGATACGCAGTATTTT.

The chain recombines TRBV7-9 with TRBJ2-7; D tentatively reads TRBD1 or TRBD2 (5 bases each). CDR3 length equals 14 residues. Germline CDR1 is SEHNR and CDR2 is FQNEAQ (reference sequence). V lost 6 bases to trimming and J lost 8 bases, with 20 bases between them. The CDR3 loop is CASSQQTGAGKQYF. The CDR3, as DNA: TGTGCCAGCAGTCAACAGACCGGGGCAGGGAAGCAGTACTTC.

This clone was counted between two and nine times. The chain uses TRBV28 and TRBJ2-1; 7 bases line up with TRBD1. CDR3 length equals 14 residues. With 8 bases clipped from V and 6 bases from J, the junction kept 10 bases outside the gene matches. Germline assignment: CDR1 MDHEN and CDR2 SYDVKM. In DNA form, the CDR3 reads TGTGCCAGCCGGGACAGCTTTGTCTTCAATGAGCAGTTCTTC. It specifies CASRDSFVFNEQFF.

V is TRBV5-1 and J is TRBJ1-1, with a weak D call TRBD1 (6 bases). The V end was cut by 4 bases, the J end by 1 base, with 14 bases between. The CDR3 loop spans 15 amino acids. Germline-derived CDR1 and CDR2 are SGHRS and YFSETQ. The CDR3 here is CASSRGNRENTEAFF. The CDR3 region has the DNA TGCGCCAGCAGCCGAGGGAACAGGGAGAACACTGAAGCTTTCTTT.

The rearrangement links TRBV29-1 to TRBJ2-7; D remains ambiguous. The CDR3 is made up of 12 amino acids. Germline CDR1 and CDR2: SQVTM and ANQGSEA. V was clipped by 7 bases and J by 6 bases, with 16 bases between them. CDR3 loop: CSASWSSREQYF. DNA for the CDR3: TGCAGCGCATCGTGGTCAAGCCGCGAGCAGTACTTC.

V and J are TRBV5-1 and TRBJ2-7, with 7 nucleotides matching TRBD1. The germline V gene encodes CDR1 SGHRS and CDR2 YFSETQ. The V segment lost 1 base and the J segment 0 bases; nucleotides outside the gene matches: 19. This CDR3 region has 20 residues. Written as DNA, the CDR3 is TGCGCCAGCAGCTTGAGACAGGTGACAGGGAGTTTGAGTTTCTCCTACGAGCAGTACTTC. This gives the protein CASSLRQVTGSLSFSYEQYF.